This TCR beta chain was identified during a study of T-cell memory formation after mild COVID-19. Study context: In these data, TCR clusters were largely donor specific. General study results and limits: CD4+ clones that contracted lay mainly in CM and EM; CD8+ ones lay in EMRA. Pre-infection memory showed some responding clones, and this suggested that cross-reactive memory joined.

Germline CDR1 and CDR2: SGHTA and FQGNSA. Between the trimmed V and J ends, which lost 7 bases and 3 bases, there was a span of 16 bases. CDR3 size: 14 residues. TCRdb processed the 5' RACE reads anew with MiXCR; each CDR3 protein has one entry. Among hundreds of thousands of distinct CDR3 sequences listed, 23% were seen once. As concerns this clonotype: Its antigen remains unknown.

Sequences were obtained from PBMCs or a T cell subset sorted from them (not recorded which). The receptor was isolated from an adult woman who had mild COVID-19 (a few samples of this study predate the infection). Cell type and time point are not known. The rearrangement links TRBV7-2 to TRBJ2-7; TRBD1 might be the D (5 bases). In DNA, the CDR3 is TGTGCCAGCACCCCCCTCGGAGACAGCTACGAGCAGTACTTC. Amino acid sequence: CASTPLGDSYEQYF.